These 16 T cell receptor beta chains were sequenced from one sample in a study of shared clonotypes between healthy human individuals. Sequencing was performed with immunoSEQ multiplex PCR; in TCRdb, only in-frame clones are kept and a portion is missing. The table lists some 87,000 clones, roughly three quarters of them singletons, with approximately 53% in the top ten. Sequenced material: memory CD8+ T cells sorted from blood. Subset specified: CD45RO+ cells pooled with CCR7-negative TemRA cells. Receptors were obtained from a man aged 25-40 years in good health.

This clone was recorded a few times. The chain joins TRBV5-4 to TRBJ2-2; no clear D. V lost 4 bases and J lost 1, with 17 bases in between. The germline V gene encodes CDR1 SGHNT and CDR2 YYREEE (reference sequence). This CDR3 has 17 amino acids. The CDR3 loop is CASSGLGAPGNTGELFF. The CDR3 bases are TGTGCCAGCAGCGGTCTTGGAGCGCCCGGGAACACCGGGGAGCTGTTTTTT.

This clone was detected only once. This chain joins TRBV5-4 and TRBJ2-2; 8 positions agree with TRBD1. Germline V gene sequence: CDR1 SGHNT, CDR2 YYREEE (reference sequence). The junction had 11 bases not matched to a gene; V was cut back by 5 bases and J by 5 bases. There are 16 residues in the CDR3. DNA of the CDR3: TGTGCCAGCAGTTCGACAGGGGCTATCCTAACCGGGGAGCTGTTTTTT. Translating gives CASSSTGAILTGELFF.

This clone was seen a few times. The CDR3 nucleotides read TGTGCCAGCAGCTTAGCAGGGGGACTTTACTACGAGCAGTACTTC. Translation gives CASSLAGGLYYEQYF. This chain links TRBV11-2 with TRBJ2-7; tentative D call: TRBD1 (7 bases). CDR1 SGHAT and CDR2 FQNNGV come from the germline V gene. V was trimmed by 1 base and J by 3 bases, leaving 13 bases between them. This CDR3 has 15 amino acids.

The rearrangement joins TRBV5-1 to TRBJ1-3, with D unresolved. This CDR3 region has 14 residues. The germline V gene has CDR1 SGHRS and CDR2 YFSETQ. V lost 2 bases, J lost 3 bases, and 9 bases lay in between. CDR3 region: CASSLSGYGNTIYF. The CDR3 DNA reads TGCGCCAGCAGCTTATCTGGTTATGGAAACACCATATATTTT.

The rearrangement uses TRBV5-1 and TRBJ2-3; D is tentatively TRBD1 or TRBD2 (5 bases each). Germline loops: CDR1 SGHRS, CDR2 YFSETQ. The length of the CDR3 is 14 residues. V lost 5 bases and J lost 2, with 12 bases in between. The chain's CDR3 is CASSGQGDTDTQYF. In nucleotides, the CDR3 is TGCGCCAGCAGTGGGCAGGGAGACACAGATACGCAGTATTTT.

The J gene is TRBJ2-7, the V gene TRBV27; D is unresolved. The CDR3 totals 13 residues. Looked up from germline, CDR1 is MNHEY and CDR2 is SMNVEV (reference sequence). V lost 3 bases and J lost 4, with 10 bases in between. The DNA for the CDR3 is TGTGCCAGCAGTTTGAGGCCCCCATACGAGCAGTACTTC. This encodes CASSLRPPYEQYF.

The CDR3 DNA reads TGTGCCAGCAGTGCCCCATCCTCTAGTCATGAGCAGTTCTTC. Translation: CASSAPSSSHEQFF. The rearrangement uses TRBV25-1 and TRBJ2-1; D is unresolved. The ends were cut back, 4 bases at V and 8 bases at J, with 15 bases in the middle. The length of the CDR3 is 14 residues. Germline-derived CDR1 and CDR2 are MGHDK and SYGVNS. The variable domain in full, with the rest retrieved from reference TRBV25-1 and TRBJ2-1, is EADIYQTPRYLVIGTGKKITLECSQTMGHDKMYWYQQDPGMELHLIHYSYGVNSTEKGDLSSESTVSRIRTEHFPLTLESARPSHTSQYLCASSAPSSSHEQFFGPGTRLTVL.

This sequence joins TRBV11-3 and TRBJ2-2; 8 positions agree with TRBD1. The CDR3 length is 14 residues. Germline CDR1 SGHNT, CDR2 YENEEA. With 5 bases clipped from V and 5 bases from J, the junction kept 4 bases outside the gene matches. The CDR3 bases are TGTGCCAGCAGCCCCCGACAGGGGACCGGGGAGCTGTTTTTT. It yields the protein CASSPRQGTGELFF.

In its sample, this clone was seen once. Given a much more abundant clone one base away, this may be a read error. DNA for the CDR3: TGCGCCAGCAGCCAAGAGGGCGGGAGCTCCTACAATGAGCAGTTCTTC. This codes for CASSQEGGSSYNEQFF. The chain uses TRBV4-1 and TRBJ2-1; TRBD2 matches at 7 bases. Looked up from germline, CDR1 is MGHRA and CDR2 is YSYEKL. V lost 0 bases and J lost 0; bases outside the gene matches: 2. The CDR3 length is 16 residues.

This clone was detected a few times. CDR3 DNA: TGTGCCAGCAGCTTGCCCGGGACGCCGGGGTTAGAGACCCAGTACTTC. Translated, it gives CASSLPGTPGLETQYF. This sequence joins TRBV7-4 and TRBJ2-5, with D perhaps given as TRBD1 or TRBD2 (5 bases each). V gave up 3 bases and J gave up 4 bases, with 18 bases separating them. CDR3 length equals 16 residues. Germline CDR1 is SGHVT and CDR2 is SQSDAQ.

The chain links TRBV30 to TRBJ2-2; a possible D gene is TRBD1 (6 bases). The CDR3 sequence is 15 residues long. The V gene's germline CDR1 is GTSNPN and CDR2 SVGIG (reference sequence). Trimming stripped 2 bases from V and 0 bases from J, with 10 bases between. The CDR3 coding sequence is TGTGCCTGGAGTACCGGACAGACGAACACCGGGGAGCTGTTTTTT. This codes for CAWSTGQTNTGELFF.

This clone has a handful of counts. The J gene is TRBJ2-7, the V gene TRBV28; 8 nucleotides align to TRBD2. Germline loops: CDR1 MDHEN, CDR2 SYDVKM. This CDR3 region has 11 residues. V lost 10 bases to trimming and J lost 4 bases; unmatched junction nucleotides: 3. The DNA for the CDR3 is TGTGCCACAGCGGGGGTTTACGAGCAGTACTTC. This encodes CATAGVYEQYF.

The genes are TRBV5-1 and TRBJ2-7, with D maybe TRBD2 (6 bases). The CDR3 spans 14 residues. The V end was cut by 0 bases, the J end by 2 bases, with 9 bases between. CDR1 is SGHRS, CDR2 YFSETQ, per germline. CDR3 nucleotide sequence: TGCGCCAGCAGCTTGGGGGACTTTGCCTACGAGCAGTACTTC. This translates into CASSLGDFAYEQYF.

J is TRBJ2-7 and V is TRBV19; D might be TRBD2 (5 bases). The V gene lost 6 bases and the J gene lost 3 bases, with 18 bases spanning the gap. The germline CDR1 and CDR2 sequences are LNHDA and SQIVND (reference sequence). The CDR3 covers 15 residues. The CDR3 spells CASSLGSNLNYEQYF. The CDR3 DNA is TGTGCCAGTAGCTTAGGGAGTAACCTCAACTACGAGCAGTACTTC.

The chain has TRBV7-3 and TRBJ2-1; D might be TRBD1 (5 bases). This CDR3 comprises 14 residues. Germline CDR1 reads SGHTA; CDR2 reads FQGTGA. Trimming removed 4 bases at V and 5 bases at J, with 12 bases between. The CDR3 protein is CASSSPGWNNEQFF. The CDR3 coding sequence is TGTGCCAGCAGCTCCCCAGGGTGGAACAATGAGCAGTTCTTC. The variable domain in full, completed from reference TRBV7-3 and TRBJ2-1, reads GAGVSQTPSNKVTEKGKYVELRCDPISGHTALYWYRQSLGQGPEFLIYFQGTGAADDSGLPNDRFFAVRPEGSVSTLKIQRTERGDSAVYLCASSSPGWNNEQFFGPGTRLTVL.

The chain carries TRBV7-3 and TRBJ2-1; D call uncertain. This CDR3 is built from 15 residues. The germline V gene has CDR1 SGHTA and CDR2 FQGTGA. The germline V and J ends were trimmed by 5 bases and 2 bases, with 13 bases remaining between them. CDR3 sequence reads: CASSPPERTYNEQFF. The DNA of the CDR3 is TGTGCCAGCAGCCCCCCGGAGAGGACCTACAATGAGCAGTTCTTC.